Listed here are 10 T cell receptor beta chains from one sample, sequenced in a study of graft-versus-host responses after intestinal transplantation. Clones were read by immunoSEQ multiplex PCR, and TCRdb kept only the in-frame ones, dropping some. The table shows about 17,000 clones, with roughly 79% occurring only once. Tissue processing of the graft released intraepithelial and lamina propria lymphocytes from it. The material was ileum tissue, obtained 450 to 490 days after intestinal transplant. Receptors originate from a human patient who received an intestinal transplant, so some T cells may come from the graft donor.

The chain has TRBV5-8 and TRBJ1-5; 7 bases are a match to TRBD1. Germline CDR1 is SGHTS and CDR2 is YDEGEE. Germline trimming cut 7 bases from V and 0 bases from J; bases unmatched to any gene: 7. The CDR3 is 15 amino acids. CDR3 sequence: CASAGDSYSNQPQHF. CDR3 bases: TGTGCCAGCGCTGGGGACAGCTATAGCAATCAGCCCCAGCATTTT.

This clone was counted a few times. The rearrangement joins TRBV19 to TRBJ2-1; tentative D call: TRBD2 (6 bases). CDR3 length equals 13 residues. Germline CDR1 is LNHDA and CDR2 is SQIVND (reference sequence). V lost 6 bases and J 6 bases, leaving 12 bases between the germline ends. The CDR3 protein is CASSGRFGNEQFF. As DNA, the CDR3 is TGTGCCAGTAGCGGGAGATTCGGCAATGAGCAGTTCTTC.

This clone showed up just once. The chain carries TRBV7-8 and TRBJ1-1; 9 bases match TRBD1. CDR3 length: 15 residues. Germline CDR1 reads SGHVS; CDR2 reads FQNEAQ. With 2 bases clipped from V and 7 bases from J, the junction kept 8 bases outside the gene matches. This CDR3 reads CASSLPGTGHYEAFF. CDR3 coding DNA: TGTGCCAGCAGCTTACCCGGGACAGGGCATTATGAAGCTTTCTTT.

The rearrangement uses TRBV15 and TRBJ1-2; D is unclear. Germline CDR1 and CDR2: LNHNV and YYDKDF (reference sequence). V was pared by 7 bases and J by 0 bases, with 9 bases between. This CDR3 is built from 13 residues. CDR3 nucleotide sequence: TGTGCCACCACCGACGGGACTAACTATGGCTACACCTTC. Translated, it gives CATTDGTNYGYTF.

This clone has just one count. The chain employs TRBV7-2 and TRBJ2-7; TRBD2 matches 13 bases. The length of the CDR3 is 17 residues. Per the germline V gene, CDR1 is SGHTA and CDR2 is FQGNSA. J gave up 1 base and V 2 bases, and 5 bases lay outside the gene matches. The CDR3 DNA reads TGTGCCAGCAGCTTAAGTACTAGCGGGGGGGGATCCTACGAGCAGTACTTC. This encodes CASSLSTSGGGSYEQYF.

The chain links TRBV6-5 to TRBJ2-5, with TRBD1 as a possible D gene (6 bases). Trimming took 6 bases from V and 1 from J, leaving 12 bases between them. The CDR3 runs 14 residues. The germline V gene encodes CDR1 MNHEY and CDR2 SVGAGI. CDR3: CASRDSTIQETQYF. The CDR3 coding sequence is TGTGCCAGCAGGGACAGTACGATCCAAGAGACCCAGTACTTC.

The genes are TRBV6-1 and TRBJ1-1; no reliable D call. The V end was cut by 2 bases, the J end by 3 bases, with 10 bases between. CDR3 length: 14 amino acids. Germline CDR1 MNHNS, CDR2 SASEGT. The CDR3 sequence: CASSEYDRDTEAFF. CDR3 bases: TGTGCCAGCAGTGAATACGATCGGGACACTGAAGCTTTCTTT.

This chain uses TRBV7-6 with TRBJ1-5, with D perhaps TRBD1 (6 bases). This CDR3 spans 14 amino acids. Per germline, CDR1 SGHVS and CDR2 FNYEAQ. V dropped 0 bases and J dropped 4 bases, with 7 bases sitting between them. CDR3 protein: CASSLAGGNQPQHF. DNA of the CDR3: TGTGCCAGCAGCTTAGCAGGGGGGAATCAGCCCCAGCATTTT.

V usage is TRBV13 and J usage is TRBJ1-1; tentatively, D is TRBD1 (5 bases). Germline loops: CDR1 PRHDT, CDR2 FYEKMQ (reference sequence). Trimming removed 1 base at V and 3 bases at J, with 15 bases between. The CDR3 is 16 residues long. CDR3 nucleotide sequence: TGTGCCAGCAGCTTAGACGGACACTTGGGGCACACTGAAGCTTTCTTT. Translation: CASSLDGHLGHTEAFF.

This clone was seen only once. The chain couples TRBV5-6 to TRBJ1-5; no firm D call. The CDR3 runs to 14 residues. The V gene's germline CDR1 is SGHDT and CDR2 YYEEEE. Deletions cut 0 bases from V and 3 bases from J, with 7 bases between. The CDR3 region has the DNA TGTGCCAGCAGCTTGGAGGGTCCCAATCAGCCCCAGCATTTT. It is translated as CASSLEGPNQPQHF.